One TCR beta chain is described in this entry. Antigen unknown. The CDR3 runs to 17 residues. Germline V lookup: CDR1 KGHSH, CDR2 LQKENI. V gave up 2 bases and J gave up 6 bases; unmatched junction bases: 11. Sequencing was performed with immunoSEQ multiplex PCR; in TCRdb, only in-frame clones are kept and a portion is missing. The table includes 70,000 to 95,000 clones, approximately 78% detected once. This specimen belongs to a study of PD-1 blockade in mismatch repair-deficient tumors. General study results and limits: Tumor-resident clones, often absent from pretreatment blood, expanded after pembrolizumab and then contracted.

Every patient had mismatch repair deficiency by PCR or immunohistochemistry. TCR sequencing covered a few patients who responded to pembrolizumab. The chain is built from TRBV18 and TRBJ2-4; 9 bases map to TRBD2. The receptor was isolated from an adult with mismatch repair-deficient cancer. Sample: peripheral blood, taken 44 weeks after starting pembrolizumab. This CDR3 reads CASSPLASGTFLNIQYF. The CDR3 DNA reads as TGTGCCAGCTCACCATTGGCTAGCGGGACCTTCTTAAACATTCAGTACTTC.